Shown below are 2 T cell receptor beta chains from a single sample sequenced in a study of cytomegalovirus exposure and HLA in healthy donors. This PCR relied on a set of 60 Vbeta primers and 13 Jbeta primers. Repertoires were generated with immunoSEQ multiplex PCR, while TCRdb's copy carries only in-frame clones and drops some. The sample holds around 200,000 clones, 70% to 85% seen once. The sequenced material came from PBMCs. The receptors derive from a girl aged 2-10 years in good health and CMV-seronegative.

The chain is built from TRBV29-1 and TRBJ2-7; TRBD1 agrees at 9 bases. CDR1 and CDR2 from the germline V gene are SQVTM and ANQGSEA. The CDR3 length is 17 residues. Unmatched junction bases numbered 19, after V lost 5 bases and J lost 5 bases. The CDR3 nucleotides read TGCAGCGTTCGACCGAGCCACCACGTTACAGGGGGCCACGAGCAGTACTTC. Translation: CSVRPSHHVTGGHEQYF.

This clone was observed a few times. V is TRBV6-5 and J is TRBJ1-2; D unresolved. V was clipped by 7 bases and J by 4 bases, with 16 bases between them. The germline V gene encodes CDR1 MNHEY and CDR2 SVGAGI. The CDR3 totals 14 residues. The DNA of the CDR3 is TGTGCCAGCAAGGAGCGGGCGGTCCTCTATGGCTACACCTTC. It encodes CASKERAVLYGYTF.